This T cell receptor beta chain was retrieved from a study of cytomegalovirus exposure and HLA in healthy donors. Findings and caveats of the study: The study flagged approximately 180 TCR beta chains as cytomegalovirus-associated. Apparent HLA restriction characterized most CMV-associated TCR beta chains in a later analysis. It was taken for granted in presence/absence analyses that sequencing depth across donors was roughly uniform.

The CDR3 is 12 amino acids. Germline lookup yields CDR1 SGHRS and CDR2 YFSETQ. The V and J ends lost 0 bases and 3 bases respectively, with 3 bases between them. The PCR made use of 60 Vbeta and 13 Jbeta primers. Sequencing used immunoSEQ multiplex PCR; TCRdb keeps in-frame clones, though not all of them. The data show around 200,000 clones, approximately 79% seen once. In this sample, this clone turned up a few times. The antigen is undetermined. The rearrangement uses TRBV5-1 and TRBJ1-2; the D is unclear. This TCR came from a man aged 18 to 30 in good health and CMV-seronegative. The material sequenced was PBMCs. The CDR3 sequence: CASSLDYYGYTF. The CDR3 bases are TGCGCCAGCAGCTTGGACTACTATGGCTACACCTTC.